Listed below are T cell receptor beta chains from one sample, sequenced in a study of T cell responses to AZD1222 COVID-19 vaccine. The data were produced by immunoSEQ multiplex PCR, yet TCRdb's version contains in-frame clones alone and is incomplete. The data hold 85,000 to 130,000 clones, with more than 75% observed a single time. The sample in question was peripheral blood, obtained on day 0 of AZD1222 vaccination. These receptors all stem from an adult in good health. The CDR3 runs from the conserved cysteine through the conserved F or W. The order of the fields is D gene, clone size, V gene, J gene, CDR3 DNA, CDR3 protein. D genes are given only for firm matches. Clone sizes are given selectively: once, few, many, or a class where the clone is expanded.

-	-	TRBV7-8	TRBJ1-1	TGTGCCAGCAGCTTAGTTGCGGGGTCCGCCACTGAAGCTTTCTTT	CASSLVAGSATEAFF
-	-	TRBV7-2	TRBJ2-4	TGTGCCAGCAGCTTAGCAGACAGTCACGGTCGGGGCATTCAGTACTTC	CASSLADSHGRGIQYF
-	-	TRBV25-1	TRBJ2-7	TGTGCCAGCAGTGGTGACAACTCCTACGAGCAGTACTTC	CASSGDNSYEQYF
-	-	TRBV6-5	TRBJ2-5	TGTGCCAGCAGTCCTCCGGGCGAGACCCAGTACTTC	CASSPPGETQYF
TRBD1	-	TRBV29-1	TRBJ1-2	TGCAGCGTGGGCCGACAGGGGCACTATGGCTACACCTTC	CSVGRQGHYGYTF
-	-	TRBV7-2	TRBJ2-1	TGTGCCAGCAGCTTAGACGCAGGTTCGCAGTTCTTC	CASSLDAGSQFF
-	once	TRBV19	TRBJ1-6	TGTGCCAGTAGCGAGCAGGTTAATTCACCCCTCCACTTT	CASSEQVNSPLHF
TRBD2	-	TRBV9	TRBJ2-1	TGTGCCAGCAGCGTATCAAGCGGGGGGTACAATGAGCAGTTCTTC	CASSVSSGGYNEQFF
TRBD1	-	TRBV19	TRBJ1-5	TGTGCCAGTAGTAATTCGGCAGGGGGCAGCAATCAGCCCCAGCATTTT	CASSNSAGGSNQPQHF
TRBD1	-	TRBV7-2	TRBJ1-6	TGTGCCAGCAGCCGGAGGCCACCGGGACAGGGAGCGAATTCACCCCTCCACTTT	CASSRRPPGQGANSPLHF
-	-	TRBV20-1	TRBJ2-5	TGCAGTGCCATACTAGAGACCCAGTACTTC	CSAILETQYF
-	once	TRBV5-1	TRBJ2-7	TGCGCCAGCAGCCGAGAGGTCGCGTTGCGCGAGCAGTACTTC	CASSREVALREQYF
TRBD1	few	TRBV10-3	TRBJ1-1	TGTGCCATCAGTGAACGACAACAGGGGGCTCTCGCTGAAGCTTTCTTT	CAISERQQGALAEAFF
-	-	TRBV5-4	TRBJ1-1	TGTGCCAGCAGCTTGGGGAGTAACACTGAAGCTTTCTTT	CASSLGSNTEAFF
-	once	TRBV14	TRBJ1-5	TGTGCCAGCAGCCAACCGGGGGGGGCCAATCAGCCCCAGCATTTT	CASSQPGGANQPQHF
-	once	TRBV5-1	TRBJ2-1	TGCGCCAGCGCCCGGGTGAGCTCCTACAATGAGCAGTTCTTC	CASARVSSYNEQFF
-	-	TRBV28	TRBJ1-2	TGTGCCAGCAGTTCCGGGACGGATGGCTACACCTTC	CASSSGTDGYTF
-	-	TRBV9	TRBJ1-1	TGTGCCAGCAGCGTCCTCGCGGTGGGCACTGAAGCTTTCTTT	CASSVLAVGTEAFF
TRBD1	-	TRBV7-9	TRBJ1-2	TGTGCCAGCAGCCGGGGACAGGGTAACGCTAACTATGGCTACACCTTC	CASSRGQGNANYGYTF
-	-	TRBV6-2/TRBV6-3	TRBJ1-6	TGTGCCAGCAGTTACGGTGTGATTTCACCCCTCCACTTT	CASSYGVISPLHF
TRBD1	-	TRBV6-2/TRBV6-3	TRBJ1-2	TGTGCCAGCAGTTACGGACAGGGAGGAGACTATGGCTACACCTTC	CASSYGQGGDYGYTF
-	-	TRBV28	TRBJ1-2	TGTGCCAGCAGGCTCCGGGCCATCTATGGCTACACCTTC	CASRLRAIYGYTF
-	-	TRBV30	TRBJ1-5	TGTGCCTGGAGTGTAAAAAGGGGAGGTCAGCCCCAGCATTTT	CAWSVKRGGQPQHF
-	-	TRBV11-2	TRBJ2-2	TGTGCCAGCACCCCCCCGCCGGCGAACACCGGGGAGCTGTTTTTT	CASTPPPANTGELFF
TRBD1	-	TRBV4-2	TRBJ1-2	TGTGCCAGCAGCGACAGACAGGGGTCGAGCTATGGCTACACCTTC	CASSDRQGSSYGYTF
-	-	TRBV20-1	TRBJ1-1	TGCAGTGCTAGTACCCCGGGGAGCGGGACTGAAGCTTTCTTT	CSASTPGSGTEAFF
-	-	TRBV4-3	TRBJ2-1	TGCGCCAGCAGCCAAGATACGAGGGCGAGGGCGTTCGAGCAGTTCTTC	CASSQDTRARAFEQFF
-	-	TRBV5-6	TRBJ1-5	TGTGCCAGCAGCTTGCGCCCAAGGGGGCCCCAGCATTTT	CASSLRPRGPQHF
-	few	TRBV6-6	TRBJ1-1	TGTGCCAGCAGTTACTCGGGGTCGGGCACTGAAGCTTTCTTT	CASSYSGSGTEAFF
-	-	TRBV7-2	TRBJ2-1	TGTGCCAGCAGCTTAGTCGTCCAGACCAATGAGCAGTTCTTC	CASSLVVQTNEQFF
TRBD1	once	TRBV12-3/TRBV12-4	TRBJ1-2	TGTGCCAGCAGTCGACAGGGGTTCTATGGCTACACCTTC	CASSRQGFYGYTF
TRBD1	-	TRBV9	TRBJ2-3	TGTGCCAGCAGCGCGGACGGACAGGGGTTTACAGATACGCAGTATTTT	CASSADGQGFTDTQYF
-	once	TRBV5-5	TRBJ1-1	TGTGCCAGCAGCTTGGGCCTGCTGGCTGAAGCTTTCTTT	CASSLGLLAEAFF
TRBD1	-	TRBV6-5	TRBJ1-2	TGTGCCAGCAGTAGACAGGGGGTTGGCTACACCTTC	CASSRQGVGYTF
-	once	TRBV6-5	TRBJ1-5	TGTGCCAGCAGTTACTCGAGAGGCAGGGGTCAGCCCCAGCATTTT	CASSYSRGRGQPQHF